Listed here is a single T cell receptor beta chain. Its antigen remains unknown. The length of the CDR3 is 15 residues. The V and J ends lost 6 bases and 1 base respectively, with 13 bases between them. CDR1 and CDR2 (germline): MDHEN, SYDVKM. This entry comes from a study of shared clonotypes between healthy human individuals. Study details: Ranging from 18 to 49 in age, donors were a couple of women and three men. Researchers assigned three CD4 naive, three CD4 memory, two CD8 naive and one CD8 memory plate to each donor. Study results and caveats: Memory subsets generally showed lower estimated richness than naive subsets.

Study processing details: ImmunoSEQ junction-only sequences lacked quality scores, so their filtering differed. Profiling relied on immunoSEQ multiplex PCR, and the TCRdb table lists in-frame clones only, not all of them. For V, J and clone size, that table is used; D and trimming come from the DNA. Among millions of clones listed, 95% were seen once. V and J are TRBV28 and TRBJ2-4; the D gene is possibly TRBD1 (6 bases). Sequenced input: naive CD4+ T cells sorted from blood. The subset was: CD45RA+ positively selected. The source is a man between 18 and 35 years old in good health. The CDR3 DNA reads as TGTGCCAGCAGCGCAGGGGACCGGGCCAAAAACATTCAGTACTTC. As protein: CASSAGDRAKNIQYF.